One T cell receptor (beta chain) is described in this entry. Antigen unknown. Germline trimming cut 0 bases from V and 5 bases from J; bases unmatched to any gene: 15. The CDR3 length is 19 residues. Germline values: CDR1 LNHDA, CDR2 SQIVND (reference sequence). Each post-transplant marrow sample came from the posterior iliac crest or another site. This sample was taken from a study of graft-versus-host responses after intestinal transplantation. Study at large: Each transplant was multivisceral, liver-intestinal, or isolated intestinal. The whole recipient group had anti-thymocyte globulin induction followed by tacrolimus and steroids for around three years.

Clones were sequenced by immunoSEQ multiplex PCR, and TCRdb holds only the in-frame ones, with some missing. The table includes some 69,000 clones, over 85% detected once. Study conclusions and caveats: GvH clones were identified in recipient marrow, with some first appearing in ileum or blood.

The origin of this receptor is a human patient who received an intestinal transplant, so some T cells may come from the graft donor. This specimen consisted of bone marrow, obtained almost 750 days after intestinal transplantation. The chain has TRBV19 and TRBJ2-7, with TRBD2 matching over 11 bases. CDR3 amino acids: CASSIDFGLAGGLLDEQYF. In DNA form, the CDR3 reads TGTGCCAGTAGTATAGATTTTGGGCTAGCGGGAGGACTCCTCGACGAGCAGTACTTC. Looking up the rest from reference TRBV19 and TRBJ2-7 gives the full variable domain: DGGITQSPKYLFRKEGQNVTLSCEQNLNHDAMYWYRQDPGQGLRLIYYSQIVNDFQKGDIAEGYSVSREKKESFPLTVTSAQKNPTAFYLCASSIDFGLAGGLLDEQYFGPGTRLTVT.